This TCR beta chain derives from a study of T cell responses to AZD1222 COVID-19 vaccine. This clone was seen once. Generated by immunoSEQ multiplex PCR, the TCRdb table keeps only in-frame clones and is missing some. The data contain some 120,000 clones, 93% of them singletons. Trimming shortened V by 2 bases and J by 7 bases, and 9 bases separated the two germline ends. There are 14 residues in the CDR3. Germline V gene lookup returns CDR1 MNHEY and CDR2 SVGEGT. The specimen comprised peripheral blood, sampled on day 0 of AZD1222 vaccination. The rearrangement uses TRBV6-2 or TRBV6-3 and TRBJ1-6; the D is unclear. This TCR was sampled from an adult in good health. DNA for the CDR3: TGTGCCAGCAGTTACGGGCAGTGGAATTCACCCCTCCACTTT. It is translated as CASSYGQWNSPLHF.